The subject of this entry is one T cell receptor beta chain. Sequenced by immunoSEQ multiplex PCR; TCRdb stores in-frame clones only, minus some. The sample contains tens of thousands of clones, around nine tenths of which appear only once. The data derive from a study of blood T cell repertoires in COVID-19. Across the study: T cells, B-cell-depleted T cells, or PBMCs supplied cDNA or gDNA.

The TCR sequence derives from a man at least 80 years old with acute or convalescent COVID-19. Sequencing was carried out using peripheral blood.

This CDR3 is CASSEGPGRGAYGYTF. The CDR3 DNA is TGTGCCAGCAGTGAGGGCCCGGGACGGGGGGCGTATGGCTACACCTTC. The J gene is TRBJ1-2, the V gene TRBV6-4; D is possibly TRBD1 (6 bases). V was trimmed by 3 bases and J by 5 bases, leaving 19 bases between them. The germline V gene has CDR1 MRHNA and CDR2 SNTAGT. This CDR3 is 16 amino acids long.